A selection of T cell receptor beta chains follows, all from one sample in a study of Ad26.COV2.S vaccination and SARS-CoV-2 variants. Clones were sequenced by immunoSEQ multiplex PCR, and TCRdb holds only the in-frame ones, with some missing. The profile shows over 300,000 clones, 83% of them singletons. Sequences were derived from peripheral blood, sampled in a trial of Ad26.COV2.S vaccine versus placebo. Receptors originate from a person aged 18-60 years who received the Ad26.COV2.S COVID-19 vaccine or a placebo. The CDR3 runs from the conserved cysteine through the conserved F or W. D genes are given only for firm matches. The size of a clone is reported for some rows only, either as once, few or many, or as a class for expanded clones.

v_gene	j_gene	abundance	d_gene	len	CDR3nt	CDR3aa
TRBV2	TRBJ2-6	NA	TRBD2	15	TGTGCCAGCGGTGGGAGGGGTTCGGGGGCCAACGTCCTGACTTTC	CASGGRGSGANVLTF
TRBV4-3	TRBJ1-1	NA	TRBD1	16	TGCGCCAGCAGCCCCGGGACAGGGAGGGGTAGCACTGAAGCTTTCTTT	CASSPGTGRGSTEAFF
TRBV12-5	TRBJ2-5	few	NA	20	TGTGCTAGTGGTTTGACGCGTGATGGACGCCCCTCGGGGTCTCAAGAGACCCAGTACTTC	CASGLTRDGRPSGSQETQYF
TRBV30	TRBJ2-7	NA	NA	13	TGTGCCTGGAGTAGGGGCGGGTCCTACGAGCAGTACTTC	CAWSRGGSYEQYF
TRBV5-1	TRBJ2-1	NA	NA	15	TGCGCCAGCAGGCAGGAGATTGGGTCCTACAATGAGCAGTTCTTC	CASRQEIGSYNEQFF
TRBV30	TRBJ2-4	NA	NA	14	TGTGCCGTCGAAAACCCGGTGGTCAAAAACATTCAGTACTTC	CAVENPVVKNIQYF
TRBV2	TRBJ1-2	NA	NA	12	TGTGCCAGCTTTCATGGACAAATTAGCTACACCTTC	CASFHGQISYTF
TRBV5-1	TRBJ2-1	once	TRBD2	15	TGCGCCAGCAGCTCTAGCGGGACCTCCTACAATGAGCAGTTCTTC	CASSSSGTSYNEQFF
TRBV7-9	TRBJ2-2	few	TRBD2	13	TGTGCTGCCCGGAGCGGGAGTAGGCGAGAGCTGTTTTTT	CAARSGSRRELFF
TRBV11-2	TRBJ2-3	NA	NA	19	TGTGCCAGCAGCCCGTGGGGAGAGCCTGGGGTGAGGGGCACAGATACGCAGTATTTT	CASSPWGEPGVRGTDTQYF
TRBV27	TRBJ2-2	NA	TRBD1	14	TGTGCCAGCACGGGACAGGGACGCACCGGGGAGCTGTTTTTT	CASTGQGRTGELFF
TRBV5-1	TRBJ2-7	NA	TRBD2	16	TGCGCCAGCAGCTATCTAGCGGGGGCCAAAACCTACGAGCAGTACTTC	CASSYLAGAKTYEQYF
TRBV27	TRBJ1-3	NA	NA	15	TGTGCCAGCAGTTTACGCAGGGGTAGTGGAAACACCATATATTTT	CASSLRRGSGNTIYF
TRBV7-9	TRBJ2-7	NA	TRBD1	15	TGTGCCAGCAGCTTGAGACAGGGGCTCACCTACGAGCAGTACTTC	CASSLRQGLTYEQYF
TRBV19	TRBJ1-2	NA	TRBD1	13	TGTGCCAGTAGGGACAGGGAGGCGTATGGCTACACCTTC	CASRDREAYGYTF
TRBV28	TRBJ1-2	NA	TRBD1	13	TGTGCCAGCAAACTCACAGGGGTTAATGGCTACACCTTC	CASKLTGVNGYTF
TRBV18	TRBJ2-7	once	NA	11	TGTGCCAGCTCACGTTCAGGCGAGCAGTACTTC	CASSRSGEQYF
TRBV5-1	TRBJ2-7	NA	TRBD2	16	TGCGCCAGCAGCTTGACTTTGGTGGGACTAAACGATAGGCTGTACTTC	CASSLTLVGLNDRLYF
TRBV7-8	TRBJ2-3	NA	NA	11	TGTGCCAGCAGCCTCAGCGATACGCAGTATTTT	CASSLSDTQYF
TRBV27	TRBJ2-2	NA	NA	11	TGTGCCAGCCACGGTGCCGGGGAGCTGTTTTTT	CASHGAGELFF
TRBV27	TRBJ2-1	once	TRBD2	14	TGTGCCAGCGGGTGGACTAGCGGGGTGGGTGAGCAGTTCTTC	CASGWTSGVGEQFF
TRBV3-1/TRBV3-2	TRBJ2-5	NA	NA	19	TGTGCCAGCAGCCAAGATCGACTAGTAGGAGCAAGAGACTTCGAGACCCAGTACTTC	CASSQDRLVGARDFETQYF
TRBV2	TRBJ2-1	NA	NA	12	TGTGCCAGCAGTCCTTCATACAATGAGCAGTTCTTC	CASSPSYNEQFF
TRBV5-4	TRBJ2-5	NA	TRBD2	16	TGTGCCAGCAGCTTGGCCCAGCGGGGGGGCCAAGAGACCCAGTACTTC	CASSLAQRGGQETQYF
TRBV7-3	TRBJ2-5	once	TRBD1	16	TGTGCCAGCAGCTTAGGTTTACAGGGGAAGGGAGAGACCCAGTACTTC	CASSLGLQGKGETQYF
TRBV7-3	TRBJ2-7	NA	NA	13	TGTGCCAGCAGCCTAATGTTGGGAGCCGAGCAGTACTTC	CASSLMLGAEQYF
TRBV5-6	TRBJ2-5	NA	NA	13	TGTGCCAGCAGCTTGCACCCTGAAGAGACCCAGTACTTC	CASSLHPEETQYF
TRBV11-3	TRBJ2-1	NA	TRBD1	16	TGTGCCAGCAGCTTACCTCTCGGACAGGGAGGTAATGAGCAGTTCTTC	CASSLPLGQGGNEQFF
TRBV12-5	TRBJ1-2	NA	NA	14	TGTGCTAGTGGTTTATCCGGCGGCATTTATGGCTACACCTTC	CASGLSGGIYGYTF
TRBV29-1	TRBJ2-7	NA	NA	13	TGCAGCGTGGAGGCCCTAAACTCCTACGAGCAGTACTTC	CSVEALNSYEQYF
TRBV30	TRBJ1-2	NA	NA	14	TGTGCCTGGAGTGTAGGGGCAGCGGTCTATGGCTACACCTTC	CAWSVGAAVYGYTF
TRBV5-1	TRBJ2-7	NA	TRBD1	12	TGCGCCAGCAGCCCTGGACAGGGCCGCGAGTACTTC	CASSPGQGREYF
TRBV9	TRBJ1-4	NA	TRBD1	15	TGTGCCAGCAGCGTAGCCGAGACAGGGGGCAAGGAACTGTTTTTT	CASSVAETGGKELFF
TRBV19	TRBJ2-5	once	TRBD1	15	TGTGCCAGTAGTATTGAGGGGGCCCCGCAAGAGACCCAGTACTTC	CASSIEGAPQETQYF
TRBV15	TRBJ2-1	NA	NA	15	TGTGCCACCAGACCTATGCCCCTGGCGAAAAATGAGCAGTTCTTC	CATRPMPLAKNEQFF
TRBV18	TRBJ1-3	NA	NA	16	TGTGCCAGCTCACCACCGGAGGGTTACTCTGGAAACACCATATATTTT	CASSPPEGYSGNTIYF
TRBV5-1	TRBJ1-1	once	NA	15	TGCGCCAGCAGCTTGGCCTCTGGGGCGGGGACTGAAGCTTTCTTT	CASSLASGAGTEAFF